This T cell receptor beta chain derives from a study of T cells in Graves' hyperthyroidism and ophthalmopathy. Authors of the study amplified TCR beta CDR3 regions from RNA transcripts. The TCR CDR3 was amplified in a first-round RT-PCR using the HTBI primer set. From the multiplex PCR reads, TCRdb called clonotypes with MiXCR, one entry per CDR3 protein. This table holds 300,000 to 450,000 distinct CDR3 sequences, about 15% found once. The definition of stable Graves' hyperthyroidism was no ophthalmopathy progression within 18 months. This clonotype showed up just a few times. What it binds is unknown. Since the CDR3 does not end with the conserved phenylalanine or tryptophan, this likely comes from a read error. Findings and caveats of the study: Blood samples included most of the expanded thyroid clonotypes exceeding 0.001.

The sample taken for sequencing was blood. The TCR comes from a woman aged 60 to 75 with Graves' hyperthyroidism.

Written as DNA, the CDR3 is TGTGCCAGCAGCTTATATTCACCCCTCCACCTT. This gives the protein CASSLYSPLHL. The gene calls are TRBV11-2 and TRBJ1-6; D gene uncertain. Per germline, CDR1 SGHAT and CDR2 FQNNGV. This CDR3 spans 11 amino acids. V dropped 2 bases and J dropped 8 bases, with 1 base sitting between them.